One T cell receptor (beta chain) is described in this entry. Antigen specificity is unknown. Amplified TCR beta CDR3 regions derived from RNA transcripts. The TCR CDR3 first-round RT-PCR relied on the HTBI primer set. TCRdb redid the calling of the multiplex PCR reads with MiXCR, one entry per CDR3 protein. The table includes about 180,000 distinct CDR3 sequences, over 15% detected once. This specimen belongs to a study of T cells in Graves' hyperthyroidism and ophthalmopathy. Findings and limits, study-wide: Most thyroid clonotypes expanded above 0.001 appeared in blood too. Ophthalmopathy got predicted by the model a median 6.5 months before its onset.

Trimming cost V 7 bases and J 8 bases, with 26 bases left between them. This CDR3 is 16 amino acids long. The V gene's germline CDR1 is SNHLY and CDR2 FYNNEI. The PBMCs studied were ones that came from about 10 ml fresh peripheral blood. The chain links TRBV2 to TRBJ1-1; D possibly corresponds to TRBD1 (6 bases). What was sequenced was blood. The source is a woman aged 45-65 years with Graves' hyperthyroidism. Written as DNA, the CDR3 is TGTGCCAGCACCGAGAGGGGGGCCTATTCTAAAAAAGAAGCTTTCTTT. Translation gives CASTERGAYSKKEAFF.